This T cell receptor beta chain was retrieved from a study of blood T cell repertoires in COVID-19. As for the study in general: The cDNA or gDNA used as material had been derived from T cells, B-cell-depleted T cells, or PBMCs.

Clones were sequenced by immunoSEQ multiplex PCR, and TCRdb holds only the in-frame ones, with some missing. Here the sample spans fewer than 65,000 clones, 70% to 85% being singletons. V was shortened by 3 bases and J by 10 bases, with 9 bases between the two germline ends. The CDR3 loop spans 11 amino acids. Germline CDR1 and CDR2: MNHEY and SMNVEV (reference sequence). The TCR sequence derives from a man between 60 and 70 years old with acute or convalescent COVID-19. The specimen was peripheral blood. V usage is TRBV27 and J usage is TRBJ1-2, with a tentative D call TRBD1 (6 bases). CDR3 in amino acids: CASSFRGFYTF. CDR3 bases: TGTGCCAGCAGTTTCAGGGGCTTCTACACCTTC.